This T cell receptor (beta chain) was identified during a study of beta chain features in type 1 diabetes. General study findings and limits: TCRB CDR3s from Type 1 diabetes patients were moderately but significantly shorter in all four CD4+ subsets.

The CDR3 spans 16 residues. The ends lost 5 bases at V and 1 base at J; junction bases unmatched: 7. Germline CDR1 reads LNHNV; CDR2 reads YYDKDF (reference sequence). In its sample, this clone was seen a few times. Its antigen remains unidentified. Reverse transcribing all isolated RNA meant expressed TCRB transcripts were sequenced. Libraries were prepared by immunoSEQ multiplex PCR; TCRdb keeps only in-frame clonotypes and omits some of them. The sample lists 300,000 to 450,000 clones; around an eighth were seen once. The sequenced sample was naive CD4+ T cells from blood. This sequence joins TRBV15 and TRBJ1-3; 8 bases map to TRBD1. The receptor's source is a woman younger than 30 with type 1 diabetes. DNA of the CDR3: TGTGCCACCAGCGTCGGGACAGGTCGATCTGGAAACACCATATATTTT. Translation gives CATSVGTGRSGNTIYF.